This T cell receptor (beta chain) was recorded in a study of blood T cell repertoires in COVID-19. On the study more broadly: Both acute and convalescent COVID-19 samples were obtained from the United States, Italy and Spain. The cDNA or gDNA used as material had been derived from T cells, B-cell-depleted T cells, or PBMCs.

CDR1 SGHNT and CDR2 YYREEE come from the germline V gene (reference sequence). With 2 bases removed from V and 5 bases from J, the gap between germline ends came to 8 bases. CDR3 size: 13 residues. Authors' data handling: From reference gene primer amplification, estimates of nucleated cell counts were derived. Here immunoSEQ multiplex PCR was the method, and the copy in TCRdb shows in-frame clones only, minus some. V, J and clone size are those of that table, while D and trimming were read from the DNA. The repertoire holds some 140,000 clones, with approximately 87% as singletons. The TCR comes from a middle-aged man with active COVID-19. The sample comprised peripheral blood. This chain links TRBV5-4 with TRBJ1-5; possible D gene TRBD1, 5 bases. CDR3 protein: CASSFGGDQPQHF. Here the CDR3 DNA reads TGTGCCAGCAGCTTTGGGGGGGATCAGCCCCAGCATTTT.